Presented here are 6 T cell receptor beta chains from one specimen sequenced in a study of blood T cell repertoires in COVID-19. Measured with immunoSEQ multiplex PCR; TCRdb has only the in-frame clones, and not every one. The repertoire holds 97,000 or so clones, with approximately 80% as singletons. Sequenced sample: peripheral blood. The receptors were gathered from an older man with acute or convalescent COVID-19.

The V gene is TRBV30, the J gene TRBJ2-1; D gene uncertain. Between the trimmed V and J ends, which lost 4 bases and 6 bases, there was a span of 16 bases. Germline V CDR1 and CDR2: GTSNPN, SVGIG (reference sequence). There are 14 residues in the CDR3. The CDR3 spells CAWTRVDRSNEQFF. The CDR3 region has the DNA TGTGCCTGGACCCGCGTGGATAGGAGCAATGAGCAGTTCTTC.

The chain couples TRBV6-1 to TRBJ2-3, with 10 nucleotides matching TRBD2. The CDR3 is 16 amino acids. CDR1 is MNHNS, CDR2 SASEGT, per germline. Trimming took 4 bases from V and 2 from J; bases not matched to a gene: 6. For the CDR3, the DNA is TGTGCCAGCAGTGTCGGTCTAGCGGGGGTCACAGATACGCAGTATTTT. It yields the protein CASSVGLAGVTDTQYF.

The chain combines TRBV6-5 with TRBJ1-1, with D possibly matching TRBD1 (6 bases). The CDR3 is made up of 14 amino acids. Germline values: CDR1 MNHEY, CDR2 SVGAGI. V was clipped by 6 bases and J by 0 bases, with 11 bases between them. The CDR3 loop is CASRVTGLNTEAFF. The CDR3 coding sequence is TGTGCCAGCAGAGTAACAGGGTTGAACACTGAAGCTTTCTTT.

The rearrangement joins TRBV6-5 to TRBJ1-5; 9 nucleotides line up with TRBD1. V shed 10 bases and J 6 bases; nucleotides not matched to a gene: 13. This CDR3 region has 15 residues. The V gene's germline CDR1 is MNHEY and CDR2 SVGAGI. CDR3 loop: CATRPGTGTAQPQHF. The CDR3 nucleotides read TGTGCCACGAGGCCCGGGACAGGGACGGCTCAGCCCCAGCATTTT.

This clone was counted a few times. The chain joins TRBV19 to TRBJ2-3, with 8 nucleotides matching TRBD2. V lost 5 bases and J lost 2; bases outside the gene matches: 6. Germline CDR1 LNHDA, CDR2 SQIVND (reference sequence). The CDR3 is 15 amino acids. The CDR3 loop reads CASSLTSANTDTQYF. The CDR3 DNA is TGTGCCAGTAGTCTGACTAGCGCGAACACAGATACGCAGTATTTT.

This chain joins TRBV18 and TRBJ1-1; D uncertain. Per germline, CDR1 KGHSH and CDR2 LQKENI. Trimming removed 6 bases at V and 1 base at J, with 15 bases between. The CDR3 runs to 15 residues. This CDR3 reads CASSPTQNRNTEAFF. For the CDR3, the DNA is TGTGCCAGCTCTCCTACCCAAAACAGGAACACTGAAGCTTTCTTT.